This T cell receptor beta chain was retrieved from a study of blood T cell repertoires in COVID-19. Looking at the study overall: Sites in the United States, Italy and Spain provided acute and convalescent COVID-19 samples. Sources were T cells, B-cell-depleted T cells, or PBMCs; the material itself was cDNA or gDNA.

Participants spanned ages roughly 18 to 90 years and resided in about 25 US areas. The CDR3 is made up of 14 amino acids. V was clipped by 1 base and J by 0 bases, with 6 bases between them. CDR1 and CDR2 from the germline V gene are ENHRY and SYGVKD. Source study methods: Counts of nucleated cells, estimated from reference gene primer amplification, were obtained. Sequenced by immunoSEQ multiplex PCR; TCRdb stores in-frame clones only, minus some. V and J calls and clone size are as listed in that table; D and trimming were resolved from the DNA. The sample yields 290,000 or so clones, around 91% seen once.

The rearrangement uses TRBV10-3 and TRBJ1-1; D is unclear. This clonotype was sampled from a woman aged 18-29 years with acute COVID-19. What was sequenced was PBMCs or T cells enriched from blood (not recorded which). The CDR3 region is CAISELAVNTEAFF. Here the CDR3 DNA reads TGTGCCATCAGTGAGTTGGCCGTGAACACTGAAGCTTTCTTT.